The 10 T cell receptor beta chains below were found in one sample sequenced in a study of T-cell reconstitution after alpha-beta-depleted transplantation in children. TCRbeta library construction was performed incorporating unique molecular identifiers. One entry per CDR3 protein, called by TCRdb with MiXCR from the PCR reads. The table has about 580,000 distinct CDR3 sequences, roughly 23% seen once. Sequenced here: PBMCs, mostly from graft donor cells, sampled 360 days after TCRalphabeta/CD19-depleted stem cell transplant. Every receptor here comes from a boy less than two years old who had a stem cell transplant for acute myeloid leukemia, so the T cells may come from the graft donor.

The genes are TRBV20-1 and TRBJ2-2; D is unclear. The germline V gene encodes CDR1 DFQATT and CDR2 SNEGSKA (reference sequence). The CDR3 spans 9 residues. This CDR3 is CISPGELFF. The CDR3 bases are TGCATCTCTCCCGGGGAGCTGTTTTTT.

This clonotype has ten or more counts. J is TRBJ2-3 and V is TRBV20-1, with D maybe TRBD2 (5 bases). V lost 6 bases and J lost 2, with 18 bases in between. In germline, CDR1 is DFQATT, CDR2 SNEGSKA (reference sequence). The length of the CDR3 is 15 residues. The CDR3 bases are TGCAGTGCAATAGAGCCCCGGGAAGTCACAGATACGCAGTATTTT. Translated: CSAIEPREVTDTQYF.

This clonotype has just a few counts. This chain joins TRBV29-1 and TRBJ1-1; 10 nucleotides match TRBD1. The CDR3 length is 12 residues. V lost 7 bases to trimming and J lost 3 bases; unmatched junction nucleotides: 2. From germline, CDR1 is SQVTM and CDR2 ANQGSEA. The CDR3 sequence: CSEGTGDTEAFF. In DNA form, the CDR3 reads TGCAGCGAAGGGACAGGGGACACTGAAGCTTTCTTT.

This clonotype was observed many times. This CDR3 reads CAWSLTRGTRQYF. The CDR3 DNA reads as TGTGCCTGGAGCCTTACGAGGGGGACACGGCAGTATTTT. V gene TRBV30 combines with J gene TRBJ2-3; a weak D match, TRBD1 (6 bases). Germline CDR1 and CDR2: GTSNPN and SVGIG (reference sequence). This CDR3 is built from 13 residues. V dropped 3 bases and J dropped 11 bases, with 18 bases sitting between them.

The DNA for the CDR3 is TGTGCCAGCAGCCTCGGGACTTGGGAGACCCAGTACTTC. This codes for CASSLGTWETQYF. The chain uses TRBV7-2 and TRBJ2-5; D may be TRBD2 (6 bases). Germline lookup yields CDR1 SGHTA and CDR2 FQGNSA. Trimming pared 5 bases from V and 5 bases from J, leaving 12 bases between. The CDR3 covers 13 residues.

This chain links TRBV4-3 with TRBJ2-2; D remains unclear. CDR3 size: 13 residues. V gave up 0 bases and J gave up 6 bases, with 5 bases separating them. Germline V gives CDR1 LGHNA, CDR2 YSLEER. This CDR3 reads CASSQDPPGELFF. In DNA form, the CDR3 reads TGCGCCAGCAGCCAAGATCCACCCGGGGAGCTGTTTTTT.

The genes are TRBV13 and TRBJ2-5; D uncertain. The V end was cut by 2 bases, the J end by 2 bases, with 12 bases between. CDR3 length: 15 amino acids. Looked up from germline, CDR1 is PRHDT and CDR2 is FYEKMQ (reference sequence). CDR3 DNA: TGTGCCAGCAGCTTAAGGGTCCTCGGACAAGAGACCCAGTACTTC. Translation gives CASSLRVLGQETQYF.

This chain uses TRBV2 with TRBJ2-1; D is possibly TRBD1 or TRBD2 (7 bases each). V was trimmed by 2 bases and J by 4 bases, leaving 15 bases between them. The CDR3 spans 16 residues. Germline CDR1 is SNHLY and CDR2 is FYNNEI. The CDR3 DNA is TGTGCCAGCAGTGAATTCAGCGGGACAGCTTACAATGAGCAGTTCTTC. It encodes CASSEFSGTAYNEQFF.

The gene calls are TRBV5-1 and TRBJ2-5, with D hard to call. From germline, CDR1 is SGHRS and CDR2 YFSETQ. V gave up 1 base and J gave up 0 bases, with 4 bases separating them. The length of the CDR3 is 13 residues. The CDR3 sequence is CASSLSDQETQYF. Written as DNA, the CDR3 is TGCGCCAGCAGCTTGTCAGACCAAGAGACCCAGTACTTC. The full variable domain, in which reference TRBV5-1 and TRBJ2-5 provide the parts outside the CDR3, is KAGVTQTPRYLIKTRGQQVTLSCSPISGHRSVSWYQQTPGQGLQFLFEYFSETQRNKGNFPGRFSGRQFSNSRSEMNVSTLELGDSALYLCASSLSDQETQYFGPGTRLLVL.

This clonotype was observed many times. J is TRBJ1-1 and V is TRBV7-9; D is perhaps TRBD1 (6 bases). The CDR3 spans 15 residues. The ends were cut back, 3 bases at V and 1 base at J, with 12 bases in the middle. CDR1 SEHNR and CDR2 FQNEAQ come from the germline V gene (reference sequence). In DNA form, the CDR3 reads TGTGCCAGCAGCTTCGTCGACAGGCCGAACACTGAAGCTTTCTTT. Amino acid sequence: CASSFVDRPNTEAFF.